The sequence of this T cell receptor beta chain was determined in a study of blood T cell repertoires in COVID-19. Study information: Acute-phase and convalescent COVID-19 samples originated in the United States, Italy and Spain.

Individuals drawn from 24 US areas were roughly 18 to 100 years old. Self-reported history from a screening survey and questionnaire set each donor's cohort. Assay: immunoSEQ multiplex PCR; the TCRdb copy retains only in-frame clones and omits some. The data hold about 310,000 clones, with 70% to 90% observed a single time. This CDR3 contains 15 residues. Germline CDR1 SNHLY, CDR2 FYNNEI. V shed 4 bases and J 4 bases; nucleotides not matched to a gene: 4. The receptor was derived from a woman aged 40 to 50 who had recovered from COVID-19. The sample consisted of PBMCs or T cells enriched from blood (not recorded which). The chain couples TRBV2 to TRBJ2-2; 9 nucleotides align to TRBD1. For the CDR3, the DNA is TGTGCCAGCAGTGGGCACAGGGGGCTCACCGGGGAGCTGTTTTTT. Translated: CASSGHRGLTGELFF.